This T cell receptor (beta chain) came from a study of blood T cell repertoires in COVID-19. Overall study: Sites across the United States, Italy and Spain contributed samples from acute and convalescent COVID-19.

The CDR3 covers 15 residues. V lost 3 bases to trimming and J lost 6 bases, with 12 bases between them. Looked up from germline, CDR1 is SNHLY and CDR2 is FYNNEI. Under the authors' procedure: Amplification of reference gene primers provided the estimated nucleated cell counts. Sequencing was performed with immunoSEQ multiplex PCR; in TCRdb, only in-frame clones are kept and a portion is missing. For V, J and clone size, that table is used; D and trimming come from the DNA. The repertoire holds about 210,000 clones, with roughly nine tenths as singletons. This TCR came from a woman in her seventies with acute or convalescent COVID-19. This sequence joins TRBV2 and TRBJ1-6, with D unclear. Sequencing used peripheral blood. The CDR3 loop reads CASSDRSGSNSPLHF. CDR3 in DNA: TGTGCCAGCAGTGACAGATCGGGGAGTAATTCACCCCTCCACTTT. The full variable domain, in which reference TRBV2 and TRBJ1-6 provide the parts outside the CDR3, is EPEVTQTPSHQVTQMGQEVILRCVPISNHLYFYWYRQILGQKVEFLVSFYNNEISEKSEIFDDQFSVERPDGSNFTLKIRSTKLEDSAMYFCASSDRSGSNSPLHFGNGTRLTVT.